This T cell receptor (beta chain) was identified during a study of OX40 agonist ivuxolimab in advanced cancers. The wider study: Enrolled patients in dose escalation had cancers that were hepatocellular carcinoma, melanoma, renal cell or head and neck cancer. Study-wide findings and caveats: CD4+ and CD8+ blood T cells expanded clonally by week 6 at 0.1 to 3.0 mg/kg. It was also the case that some nonresponders had low normalized T-cell clonal expansion. On average, a greater number of expanded clones characterised CD8+ T cells relative to CD4+.

Per the germline V gene, CDR1 is SEHNR and CDR2 is FQNEAQ (reference sequence). This CDR3 spans 14 amino acids. Trimming shortened V by 4 bases and J by 4 bases, and 10 bases separated the two germline ends. Profiling relied on immunoSEQ multiplex PCR, and the TCRdb table lists in-frame clones only, not all of them. The sample lists 60,000 to 70,000 clones; roughly 90% were seen once. Comment on this clone: Antigen: not known. This CDR3 is also generated by other DNA sequences in the sample.

This specimen consisted of CD4+ or CD8+ T cells sorted from blood, obtained in a trial of the OX40 agonist ivuxolimab. The sequence derives from an adult with an advanced solid tumor such as melanoma, head and neck, liver or kidney cancer. The chain joins TRBV7-9 to TRBJ2-2, with D possibly TRBD1 on 6 matching bases. The CDR3 DNA sequence: TGTGCCAGCAGCTCGGACAGTGGCACCGGGGAGCTGTTTTTT. Its protein product is CASSSDSGTGELFF.